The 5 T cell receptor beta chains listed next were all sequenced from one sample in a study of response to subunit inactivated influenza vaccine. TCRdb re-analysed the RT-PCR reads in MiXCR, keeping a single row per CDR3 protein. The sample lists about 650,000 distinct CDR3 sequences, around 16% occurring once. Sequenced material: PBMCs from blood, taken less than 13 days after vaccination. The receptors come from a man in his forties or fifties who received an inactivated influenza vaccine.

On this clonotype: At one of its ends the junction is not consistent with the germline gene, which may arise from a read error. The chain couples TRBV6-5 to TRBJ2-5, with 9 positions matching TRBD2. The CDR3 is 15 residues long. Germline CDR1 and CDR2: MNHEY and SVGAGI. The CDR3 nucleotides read TGTGTCAGCAGTTACGGCGGGGGGGCCGGTGAGACCCAGTACTTC. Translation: CVSSYGGGAGETQYF.

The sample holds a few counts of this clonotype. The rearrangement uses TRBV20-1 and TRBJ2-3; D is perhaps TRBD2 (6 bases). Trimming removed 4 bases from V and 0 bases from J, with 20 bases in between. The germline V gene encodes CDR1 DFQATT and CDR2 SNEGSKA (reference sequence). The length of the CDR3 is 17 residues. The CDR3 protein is CSAILFGLFPSTDTQYF. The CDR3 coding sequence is TGCAGTGCTATCCTTTTCGGACTATTCCCTAGCACAGATACGCAGTATTTT.

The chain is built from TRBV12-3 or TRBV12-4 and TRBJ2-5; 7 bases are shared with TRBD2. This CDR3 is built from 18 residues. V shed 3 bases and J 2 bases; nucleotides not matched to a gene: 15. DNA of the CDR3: TGTGCCAGCAGTTTTGCTTTAGTGCCTAGCGGAAATCAAGAGACCCAGTACTTC. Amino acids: CASSFALVPSGNQETQYF.

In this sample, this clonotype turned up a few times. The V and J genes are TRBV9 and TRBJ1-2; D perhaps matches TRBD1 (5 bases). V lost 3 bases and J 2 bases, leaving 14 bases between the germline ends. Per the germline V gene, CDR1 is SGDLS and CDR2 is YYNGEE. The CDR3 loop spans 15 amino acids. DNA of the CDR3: TGTGCCAGCAGCGGAGGTTTGGGGCAGAACTATGGCTACACCTTC. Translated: CASSGGLGQNYGYTF. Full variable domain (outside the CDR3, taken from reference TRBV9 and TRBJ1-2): DSGVTQTPKHLITATGQRVTLRCSPRSGDLSVYWYQQSLDQGLQFLIQYYNGEERAKGNILERFSAQQFPDLHSELNLSSLELGDSALYFCASSGGLGQNYGYTFGSGTRLTVV.

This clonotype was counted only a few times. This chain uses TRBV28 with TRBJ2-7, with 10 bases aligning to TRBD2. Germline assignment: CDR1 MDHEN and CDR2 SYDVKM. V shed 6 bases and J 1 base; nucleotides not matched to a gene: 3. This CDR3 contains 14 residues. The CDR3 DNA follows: TGTGCCAGCAGAATACTAGCGGGATCCTACGAGCAGTACTTC. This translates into CASRILAGSYEQYF.